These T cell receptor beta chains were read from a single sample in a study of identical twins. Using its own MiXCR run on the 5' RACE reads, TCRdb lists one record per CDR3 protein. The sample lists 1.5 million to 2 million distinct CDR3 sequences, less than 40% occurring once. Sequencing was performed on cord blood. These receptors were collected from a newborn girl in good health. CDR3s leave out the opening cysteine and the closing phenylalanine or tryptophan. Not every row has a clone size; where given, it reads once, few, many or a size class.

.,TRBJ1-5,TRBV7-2,ASSLTGLQPQH
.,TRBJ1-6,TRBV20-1,SASGQGQVGSPLH
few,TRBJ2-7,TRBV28,ASVPGQGSNEQY
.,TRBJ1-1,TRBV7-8,ASSIPRQGGTEAF
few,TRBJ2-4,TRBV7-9,ASRVASGIEQY
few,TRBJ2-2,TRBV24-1,ATSEEELF
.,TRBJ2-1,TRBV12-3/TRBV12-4,ASRLAGTDEQF
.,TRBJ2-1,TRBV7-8,ASSLGGTPEQF
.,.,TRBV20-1,SARATSGLNLLEQY
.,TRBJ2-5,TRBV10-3,ATAGQGAGETQY
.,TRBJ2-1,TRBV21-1,ASSTHRREGSHNEQF
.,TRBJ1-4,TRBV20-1,SAPKWDSNEKLF
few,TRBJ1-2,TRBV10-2,ASSPSSDRAYYGYT
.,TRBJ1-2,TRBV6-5,ASSYVQANYDYT
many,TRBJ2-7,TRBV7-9,ASSLVRFGEPYEQY
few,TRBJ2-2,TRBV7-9,ASSFLQGFGELF